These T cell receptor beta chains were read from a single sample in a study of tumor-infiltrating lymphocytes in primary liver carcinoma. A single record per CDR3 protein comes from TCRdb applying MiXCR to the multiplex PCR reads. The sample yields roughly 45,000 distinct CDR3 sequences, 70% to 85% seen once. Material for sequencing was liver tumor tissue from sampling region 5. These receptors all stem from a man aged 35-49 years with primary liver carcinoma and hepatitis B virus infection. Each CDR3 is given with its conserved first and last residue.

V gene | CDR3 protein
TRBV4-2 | CASSQDSFSDTQYF
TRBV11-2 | CASSLGHPWREGRSGANVPAF
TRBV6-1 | CAGSMQGFESGEQYF
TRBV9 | CVSSVDRDRGLNGELFF
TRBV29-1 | CSIEKDSNEKLFF
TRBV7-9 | CASNFKETQYF
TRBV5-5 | CASNLAGQGHQPQHF
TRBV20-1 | CSASSPGSNTEAFF
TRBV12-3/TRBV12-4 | CAGSLLAGVVTGELFF
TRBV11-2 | CASSERDITYGYTF